This T cell receptor beta chain was captured by sequencing in a study of Ad26.COV2.S vaccination and SARS-CoV-2 variants. Study context: Of the COV1001 trial arms, the Ad26.COV2.S arm included the donor. Study-wide results and limits: Analyses of TCR breadth and depth may have underestimated total T cell responses. Placebo recipients showed lower spike-specific TCR breadth than vaccinees.

The CDR3 has 13 amino acids. Germline loops: CDR1 MNHEY, CDR2 SMNVEV (reference sequence). Trimming stripped 6 bases from V and 3 bases from J, with 11 bases between. About this clone: What it binds is unknown.

Measured with immunoSEQ multiplex PCR; TCRdb has only the in-frame clones, and not every one. The table records some 300,000 clones, around four fifths of them present only once. Stated treatment: about 20 received Ad26.COV2.S at low or high dose, single or two shots; roughly five received placebo; per-sample allocation not given. Day 63 after the first injection of vaccine or placebo was the sampling time. In the vaccine, an Ad26 vector expressed the SARS-CoV-2 spike of the Wuhan strain. The sample was peripheral blood, taken in a trial of Ad26.COV2.S vaccine versus placebo. The chain is built from TRBV27 and TRBJ1-1; D is undetermined. This TCR was sampled from a person aged 18 to 65 who received the Ad26.COV2.S COVID-19 vaccine or a placebo. DNA for the CDR3: TGTGCCAGCAGAAAAGATGGATACACTGAAGCTTTCTTT. Translated: CASRKDGYTEAFF.